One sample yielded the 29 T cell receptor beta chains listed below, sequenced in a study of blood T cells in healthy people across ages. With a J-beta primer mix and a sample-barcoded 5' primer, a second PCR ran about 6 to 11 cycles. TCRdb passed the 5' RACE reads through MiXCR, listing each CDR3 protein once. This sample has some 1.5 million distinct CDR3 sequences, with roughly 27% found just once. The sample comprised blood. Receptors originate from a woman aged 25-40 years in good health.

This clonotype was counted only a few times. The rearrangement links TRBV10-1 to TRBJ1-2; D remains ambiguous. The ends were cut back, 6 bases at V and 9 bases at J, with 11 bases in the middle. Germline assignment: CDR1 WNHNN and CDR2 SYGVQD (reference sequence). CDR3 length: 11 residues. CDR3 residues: CASRPDKSYTF. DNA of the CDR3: TGCGCCAGCAGACCCGACAAAAGCTACACCTTC.

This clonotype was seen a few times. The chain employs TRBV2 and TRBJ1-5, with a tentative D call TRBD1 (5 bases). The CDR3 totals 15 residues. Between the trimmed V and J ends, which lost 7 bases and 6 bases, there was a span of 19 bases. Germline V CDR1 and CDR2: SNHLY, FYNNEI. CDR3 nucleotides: TGTGCCAGCAAAAGTGGAACGGGGGACGGTCAGCCCCAGCATTTT. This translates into CASKSGTGDGQPQHF.

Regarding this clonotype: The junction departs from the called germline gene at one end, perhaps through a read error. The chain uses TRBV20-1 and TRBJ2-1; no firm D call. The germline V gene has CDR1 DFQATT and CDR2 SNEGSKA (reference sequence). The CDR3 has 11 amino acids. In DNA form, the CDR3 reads TGCAGTGTTAGATTGGAGTATGAGCAGTTCTTC. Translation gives CSVRLEYEQFF.

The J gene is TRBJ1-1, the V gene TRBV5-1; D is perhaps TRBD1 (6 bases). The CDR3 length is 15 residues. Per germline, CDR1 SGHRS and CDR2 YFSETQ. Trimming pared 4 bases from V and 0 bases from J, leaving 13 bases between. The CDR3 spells CASSQDSPMNTEAFF. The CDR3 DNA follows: TGCGCCAGCAGCCAGGACAGCCCCATGAACACTGAAGCTTTCTTT.

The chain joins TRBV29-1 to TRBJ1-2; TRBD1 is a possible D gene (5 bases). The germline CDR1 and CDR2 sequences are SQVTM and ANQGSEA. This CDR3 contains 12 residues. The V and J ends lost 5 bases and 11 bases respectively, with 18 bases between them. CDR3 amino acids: CSVIPGLSPYTF. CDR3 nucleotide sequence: TGCAGCGTTATTCCGGGACTCTCTCCTTACACCTTC.

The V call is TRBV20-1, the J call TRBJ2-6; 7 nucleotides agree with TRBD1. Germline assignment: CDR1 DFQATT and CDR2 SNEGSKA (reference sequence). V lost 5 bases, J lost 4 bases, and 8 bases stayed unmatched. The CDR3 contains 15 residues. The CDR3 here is CSARVTGVGANVLTF. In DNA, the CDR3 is TGCAGTGCTCGGGTTACAGGGGTCGGGGCCAACGTCCTGACTTTC.

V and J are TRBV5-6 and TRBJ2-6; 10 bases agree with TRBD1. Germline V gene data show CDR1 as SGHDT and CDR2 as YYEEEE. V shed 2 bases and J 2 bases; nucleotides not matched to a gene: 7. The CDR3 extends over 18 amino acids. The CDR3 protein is CASSLSGQGFPGANVLTF. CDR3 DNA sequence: TGTGCCAGCAGCTTATCGGGACAGGGGTTTCCTGGGGCCAACGTCCTGACTTTC. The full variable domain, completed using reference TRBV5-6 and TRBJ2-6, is DAGVTQSPTHLIKTRGQQVTLRCSPKSGHDTVSWYQQALGQGPQFIFQYYEEEERQRGNFPDRFSGHQFPNYSSELNVNALLLGDSALYLCASSLSGQGFPGANVLTFGAGSRLTVL.

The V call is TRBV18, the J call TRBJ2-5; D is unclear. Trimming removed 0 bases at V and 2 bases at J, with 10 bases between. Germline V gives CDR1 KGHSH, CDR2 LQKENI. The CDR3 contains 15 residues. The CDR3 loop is CASSPPSEAQETQYF. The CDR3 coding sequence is TGTGCCAGCTCACCACCTTCTGAAGCGCAAGAGACCCAGTACTTC. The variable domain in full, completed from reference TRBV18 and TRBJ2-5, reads NAGVMQNPRHLVRRRGQEARLRCSPMKGHSHVYWYRQLPEEGLKFMVYLQKENIIDESGMPKERFSAEFPKEGPSILRIQQVVRGDSAAYFCASSPPSEAQETQYFGPGTRLLVL.

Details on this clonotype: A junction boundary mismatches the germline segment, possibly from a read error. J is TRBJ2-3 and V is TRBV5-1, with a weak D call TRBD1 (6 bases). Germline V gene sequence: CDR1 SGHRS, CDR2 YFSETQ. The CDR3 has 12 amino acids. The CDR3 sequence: CASSWDTGTQYF. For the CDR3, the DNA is TGCGCCAGCAGCTGGGACACAGGTACGCAGTATTTT.

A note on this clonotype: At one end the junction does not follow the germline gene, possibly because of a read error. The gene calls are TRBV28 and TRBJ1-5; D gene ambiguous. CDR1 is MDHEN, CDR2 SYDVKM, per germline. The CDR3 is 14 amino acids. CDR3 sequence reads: CAGSLGGVSQPQHF. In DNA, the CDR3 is TGTGCCGGCAGTTTAGGCGGGGTGAGTCAGCCCCAGCATTTT.

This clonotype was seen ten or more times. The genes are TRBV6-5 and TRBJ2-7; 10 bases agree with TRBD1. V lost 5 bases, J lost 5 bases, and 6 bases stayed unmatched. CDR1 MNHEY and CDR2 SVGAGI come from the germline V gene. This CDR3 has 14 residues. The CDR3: CASSPGTGVDEQYF. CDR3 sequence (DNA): TGTGCCAGCAGTCCCGGGACAGGGGTAGACGAGCAGTACTTC.

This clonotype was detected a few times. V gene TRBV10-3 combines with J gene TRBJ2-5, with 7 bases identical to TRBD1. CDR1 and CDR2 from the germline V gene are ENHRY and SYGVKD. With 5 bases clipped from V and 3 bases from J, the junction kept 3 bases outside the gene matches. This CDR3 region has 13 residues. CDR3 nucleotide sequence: TGTGCCATCAGTACGGGGACAGAAGAGACCCAGTACTTC. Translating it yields CAISTGTEETQYF.

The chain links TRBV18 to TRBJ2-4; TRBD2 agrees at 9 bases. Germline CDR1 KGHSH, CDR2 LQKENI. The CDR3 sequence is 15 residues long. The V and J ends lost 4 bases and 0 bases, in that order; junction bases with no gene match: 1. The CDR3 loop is CASSLTSGAKNIQYF. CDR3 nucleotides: TGTGCCAGCTCACTGACTAGCGGAGCCAAAAACATTCAGTACTTC.

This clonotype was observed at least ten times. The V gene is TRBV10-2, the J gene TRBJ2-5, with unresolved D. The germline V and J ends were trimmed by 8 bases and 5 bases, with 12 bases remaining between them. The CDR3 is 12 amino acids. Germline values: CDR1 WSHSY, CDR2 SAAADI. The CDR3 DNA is TGCGCCAGCGGGGAAGTTAGGGAGACCCAGTACTTC. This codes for CASGEVRETQYF.

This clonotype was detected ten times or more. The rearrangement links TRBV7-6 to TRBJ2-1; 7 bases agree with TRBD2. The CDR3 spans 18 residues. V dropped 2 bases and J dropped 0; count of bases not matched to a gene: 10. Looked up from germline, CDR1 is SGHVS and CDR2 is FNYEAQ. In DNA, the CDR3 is TGTGCCAGCAGCTTATCCCCGGGGGGACTAAGCTCCTACAATGAGCAGTTCTTC. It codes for CASSLSPGGLSSYNEQFF. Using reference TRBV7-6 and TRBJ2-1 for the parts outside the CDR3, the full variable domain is GAGVSQSPRYKVTKRGQDVALRCDPISGHVSLYWYRQALGQGPEFLTYFNYEAQQDKSGLPNDRFSAERPEGSISTLTIQRTEQRDSAMYRCASSLSPGGLSSYNEQFFGPGTRLTVL.

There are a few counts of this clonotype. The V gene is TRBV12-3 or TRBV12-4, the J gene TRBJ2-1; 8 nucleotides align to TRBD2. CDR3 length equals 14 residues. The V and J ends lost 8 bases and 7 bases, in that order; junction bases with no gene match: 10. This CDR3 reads CASGPGGAQNEQFF. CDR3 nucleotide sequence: TGTGCCAGCGGTCCGGGGGGGGCTCAAAATGAGCAGTTCTTC.

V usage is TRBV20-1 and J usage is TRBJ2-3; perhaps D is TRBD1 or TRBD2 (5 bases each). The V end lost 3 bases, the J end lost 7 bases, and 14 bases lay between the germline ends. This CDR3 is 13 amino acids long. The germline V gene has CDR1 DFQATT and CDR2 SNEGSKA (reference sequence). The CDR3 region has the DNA TGCAGTGCTAGTTCGGGGACGCCAAATACGCAGTATTTT. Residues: CSASSGTPNTQYF.

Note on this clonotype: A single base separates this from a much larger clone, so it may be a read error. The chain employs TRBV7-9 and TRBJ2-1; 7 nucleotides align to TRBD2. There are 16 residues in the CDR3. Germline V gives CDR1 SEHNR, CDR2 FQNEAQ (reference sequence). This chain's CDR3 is CASSVASGFSYDEQFF. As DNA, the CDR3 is TGTGCCAGCAGCGTCGCTAGCGGATTTTCCTACGATGAGCAGTTCTTC. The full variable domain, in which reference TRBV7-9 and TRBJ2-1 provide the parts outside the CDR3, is DTGVSQNPRHKITKRGQNVTFRCDPISEHNRLYWYRQTLGQGPEFLTYFQNEAQLEKSRLLSDRFSAERPKGSFSTLEIQRTEQGDSAMYLCASSVASGFSYDEQFFGPGTRLTVL.

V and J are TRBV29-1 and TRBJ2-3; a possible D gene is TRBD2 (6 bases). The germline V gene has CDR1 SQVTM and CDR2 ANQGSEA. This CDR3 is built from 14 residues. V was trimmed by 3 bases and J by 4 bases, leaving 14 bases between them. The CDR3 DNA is TGCAGCGTTGACGACGGGGGTGTTGCAGATACGCAGTATTTT. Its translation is CSVDDGGVADTQYF.

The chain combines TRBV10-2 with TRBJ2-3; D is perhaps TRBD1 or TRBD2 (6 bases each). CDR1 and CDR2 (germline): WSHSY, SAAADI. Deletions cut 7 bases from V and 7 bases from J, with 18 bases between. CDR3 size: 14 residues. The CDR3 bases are TGCGCCAGCACAGGGAGCAGGGGAGGCTATACGCAGTATTTT. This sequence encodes CASTGSRGGYTQYF.

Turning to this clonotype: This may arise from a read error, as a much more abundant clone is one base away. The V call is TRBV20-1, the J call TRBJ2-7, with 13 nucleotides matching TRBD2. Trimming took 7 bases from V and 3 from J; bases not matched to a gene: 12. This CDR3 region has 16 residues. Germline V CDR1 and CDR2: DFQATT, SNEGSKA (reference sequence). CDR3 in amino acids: CSVSTPGTSGDYEQYF. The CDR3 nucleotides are TGCAGTGTTAGTACTCCCGGGACTAGCGGGGACTACGAGCAGTACTTC.

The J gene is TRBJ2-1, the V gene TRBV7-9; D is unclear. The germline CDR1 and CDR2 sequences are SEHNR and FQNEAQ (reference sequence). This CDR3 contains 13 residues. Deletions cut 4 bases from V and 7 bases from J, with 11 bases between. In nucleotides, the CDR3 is TGTGCCAGCAGCTATGACCCTCGGAATGAGCAGTTCTTC. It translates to CASSYDPRNEQFF.

The chain's CDR3 is CSAPPWHIDSPLHF. The CDR3 coding sequence is TGCAGTGCTCCTCCATGGCATATAGATTCACCCCTCCACTTT. V usage is TRBV20-1 and J usage is TRBJ1-6; D uncertain. The CDR3 totals 14 residues. Trimming removed 5 bases from V and 8 bases from J, with 16 bases in between. CDR1 is DFQATT, CDR2 SNEGSKA, per germline (reference sequence).

The CDR3 sequence is CASSLRAAFGQFF. The CDR3 nucleotides are TGTGCCAGCAGTTTAAGGGCCGCTTTTGGGCAGTTCTTC. The rearrangement links TRBV28 to TRBJ2-1; no clear D gene. CDR1 is MDHEN and CDR2 is SYDVKM in the germline V gene. Between the trimmed V and J ends, which lost 2 bases and 12 bases, there was a span of 14 bases. The CDR3 runs 13 residues.

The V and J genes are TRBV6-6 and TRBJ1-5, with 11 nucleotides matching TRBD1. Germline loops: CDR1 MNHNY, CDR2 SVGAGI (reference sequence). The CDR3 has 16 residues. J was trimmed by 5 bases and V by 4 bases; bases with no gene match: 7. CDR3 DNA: TGTGCCAGCAGTTCAATCGGACAGGGGGCAGATCAGCCCCAGCATTTT. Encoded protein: CASSSIGQGADQPQHF.

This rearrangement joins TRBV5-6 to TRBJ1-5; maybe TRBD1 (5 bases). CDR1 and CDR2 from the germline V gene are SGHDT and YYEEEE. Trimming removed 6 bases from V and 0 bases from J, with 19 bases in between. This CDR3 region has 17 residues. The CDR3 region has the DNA TGTGCCAGCAAGTTCGTCCGGGACGGCGATAGCAATCAGCCCCAGCATTTT. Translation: CASKFVRDGDSNQPQHF.

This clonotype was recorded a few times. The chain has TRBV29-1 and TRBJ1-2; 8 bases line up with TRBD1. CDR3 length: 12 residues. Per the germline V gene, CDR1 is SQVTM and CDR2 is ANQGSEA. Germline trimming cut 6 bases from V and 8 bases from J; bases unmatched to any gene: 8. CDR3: CSVIGQGEGYTF. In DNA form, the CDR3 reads TGCAGCGTCATCGGACAGGGTGAAGGCTACACCTTC.

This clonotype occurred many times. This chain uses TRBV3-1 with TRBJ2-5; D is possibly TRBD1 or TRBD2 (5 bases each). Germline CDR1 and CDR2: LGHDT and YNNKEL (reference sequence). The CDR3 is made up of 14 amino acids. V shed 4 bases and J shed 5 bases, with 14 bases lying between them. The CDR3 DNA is TGTGCCAGCAGCCCCGGGGCAGGCCAGGAGACCCAGTACTTC. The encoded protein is CASSPGAGQETQYF.

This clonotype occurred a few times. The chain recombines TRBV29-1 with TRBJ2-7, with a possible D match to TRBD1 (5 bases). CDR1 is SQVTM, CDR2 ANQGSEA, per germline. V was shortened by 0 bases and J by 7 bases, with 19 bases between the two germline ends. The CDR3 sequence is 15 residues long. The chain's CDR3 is CSVEDSGRTYNEQYF. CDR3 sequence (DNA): TGCAGCGTTGAAGATTCAGGGCGGACCTACAATGAGCAGTACTTC.